This T cell receptor beta chain was observed in a study of CD8 T cells in Susac syndrome. Whole-study findings and limits: The authors acknowledged that the study's TCR sequencing and HLA analysis involved relatively few individuals.

The patients serving as multiple sclerosis controls were treatment-naive. They had stable or active relapsing-remitting disease and fulfilled revised McDonald criteria. The CD8+ and CD4+ T cells were isolated magnetically using a negative isolation approach, whereas the TEMRA cells were enriched by FACS. Reverse transcription of about 0.45 to 1 ug RNA was performed with random hexamers. TCRdb reanalysed the immunoSEQ multiplex PCR reads using MiXCR and keeps one entry per CDR3 protein. The sample contains hundreds of thousands of distinct CDR3 sequences, 65% to 90% of which appear only once. The V end was cut by 4 bases, the J end by 1 base, with 13 bases between. This CDR3 has 15 amino acids. Germline V gives CDR1 LGHDT, CDR2 YNNKEL (reference sequence). On this clonotype: Its specificity is unknown.

This receptor was obtained from a human donor with multiple sclerosis. V and J are TRBV3-1 and TRBJ1-2; D is perhaps TRBD1 (5 bases). The source material was CD8+ T cells from PBMCs. The CDR3 DNA sequence: TGTGCCAGCAGCCCACTTGGACAACTTAACTATGGCTACACCTTC. This sequence encodes CASSPLGQLNYGYTF.